This TCR beta chain was recovered during a study of T-cell reconstitution after alpha-beta-depleted transplantation in children. TCRbeta library preparation incorporated unique molecular identifiers. From the PCR reads, TCRdb called clonotypes with MiXCR, one entry per CDR3 protein. Of around 600,000 distinct CDR3 sequences in the sample, 10% are singletons; the top ten hold less than 5%. Germline CDR1 and CDR2: SGHTA and FQGTGA. The CDR3 has 16 amino acids. The V segment lost 1 base and the J segment 4 bases; nucleotides outside the gene matches: 4. The TCR sequence derives from a human donor who donated a stem cell graft to a child with acute myeloid leukemia. The chain uses TRBV7-3 and TRBJ2-1; 10 bases line up with TRBD2. Sequenced here: PBMCs from the stem cell graft donor, sampled from the stem cell graft. CDR3 sequence (DNA): TGTGCCAGCAGCTTAATAGGGACTAGCGAATACAATGAGCAGTTCTTC. As protein: CASSLIGTSEYNEQFF.